The clone carrying this TCR beta chain was seen a few times. Its specificity is unknown. This sample was included in a study of CD8 T cells in ankylosing spondylitis. Study-level points and caveats: Typical of ankylosing spondylitis blood, it appeared, was a TCR beta motif of fewer than ten highly homologous variants. Disease-associated clones were CD8+ and fairly uncommon in peripheral blood.

TCRdb analysed the 5' RACE reads with MiXCR anew, one entry per CDR3 protein. The sample contains 300,000 to 350,000 distinct CDR3 sequences, around 15% of which appear only once. This clonotype originated in a male donor with ankylosing spondylitis or in good health (not recorded which). The source material was blood, either unsorted or a sorted T cell fraction (not recorded which).

CDR3 region: CASRSTGRGDTQYF. The CDR3 DNA is TGTGCCTCCCGGTCCACAGGGAGGGGAGATACGCAGTATTTT. V usage is TRBV12-3 or TRBV12-4 and J usage is TRBJ2-3, with a weak D call TRBD2 (7 bases). The V end lost 11 bases, the J end lost 5 bases, and 20 bases lay between the germline ends. The CDR3 has 14 amino acids.